A selection of T cell receptor beta chains follows, all from one sample in a study of T cells in Graves' hyperthyroidism and ophthalmopathy. TCRdb analysed the multiplex PCR reads with MiXCR anew, one entry per CDR3 protein. The sample gives a few hundred thousand distinct CDR3 sequences, 15% to 18% of which show up once; 7.3% is in the top ten. The sequenced sample was blood. The source is a woman aged 25-40 years with Graves' hyperthyroidism. The CDR3 runs from the conserved cysteine through the conserved F or W. A D gene is named only where the DNA matches it firmly. Not all rows give a size; the values are once, few, many and, for expanded clones, a class.

TRBV30,TRBJ1-2,many,NA,CAWGSGHRYSSNYGYTF,TGTGCCTGGGGGAGCGGTCACAGATACTCCTCTAACTATGGCTACACCTTC
TRBV3-1,TRBJ2-7,many,NA,CASSQVRDYEQYF,TGTGCCAGCAGCCAAGTACGCGATTACGAGCAGTACTTC
TRBV20-1,TRBJ2-3,NA,NA,CSARERGTDTQYF,TGCAGTGCTAGGGAGCGGGGCACAGATACGCAGTATTTT
TRBV2,TRBJ2-7,many,TRBD1,CASSEPGGSDEQYF,TGTGCCAGCAGTGAACCAGGGGGCAGCGACGAGCAGTACTTC
TRBV6-6,TRBJ2-3,many,TRBD2,CASSYSGTSVPDTQYF,TGTGCCAGCAGTTACTCCGGGACTAGCGTACCAGATACGCAGTATTTT
TRBV5-1,TRBJ2-7,many,NA,CASSWRGDSYEQYF,TGCGCCAGCAGCTGGAGGGGGGACTCCTACGAGCAGTACTTC
TRBV15,TRBJ2-1,few,TRBD2,CATSATSGRAGASNEQFF,TGTGCCACCAGCGCGACTAGCGGGAGGGCCGGTGCCTCGAATGAGCAGTTCTTC
TRBV6-5,TRBJ2-3,many,NA,CASSYKPDSTDTQYF,TGTGCCAGCAGTTACAAGCCGGACTCCACAGATACGCAGTATTTT
TRBV20-1,TRBJ1-5,many,NA,CSARDSGDQPQHF,TGCAGTGCTAGAGACAGCGGCGACCAGCCCCAGCATTTT
TRBV11-1,TRBJ2-7,many,TRBD1,CASSLVAGQGFYEQYF,TGTGCCAGCAGCTTAGTAGCTGGACAGGGGTTCTACGAGCAGTACTTC
TRBV20-1,TRBJ2-7,many,TRBD1,CSARDRADYEQYF,TGCAGTGCTAGGGACAGGGCGGACTACGAGCAGTACTTC
TRBV6-1,TRBJ2-1,many,TRBD2,CASTPPSGTSGHNEQFF,TGTGCCAGCACTCCCCCGTCGGGGACTAGCGGACACAATGAGCAGTTCTTC
TRBV30,TRBJ1-5,many,NA,CAWSVPSPSRNQPQHF,TGTGCCTGGAGTGTCCCATCACCTAGTCGCAATCAGCCCCAGCATTTT
TRBV20-1,TRBJ2-1,many,TRBD2,CSASPSGGLYEQFF,TGCAGTGCTAGTCCCAGCGGGGGGTTGTATGAGCAGTTCTTC
TRBV6-1,TRBJ2-7,NA,TRBD1,CASRPFGTGLNEQYF,TGTGCCAGCAGACCCTTCGGGACAGGGTTGAACGAGCAGTACTTC